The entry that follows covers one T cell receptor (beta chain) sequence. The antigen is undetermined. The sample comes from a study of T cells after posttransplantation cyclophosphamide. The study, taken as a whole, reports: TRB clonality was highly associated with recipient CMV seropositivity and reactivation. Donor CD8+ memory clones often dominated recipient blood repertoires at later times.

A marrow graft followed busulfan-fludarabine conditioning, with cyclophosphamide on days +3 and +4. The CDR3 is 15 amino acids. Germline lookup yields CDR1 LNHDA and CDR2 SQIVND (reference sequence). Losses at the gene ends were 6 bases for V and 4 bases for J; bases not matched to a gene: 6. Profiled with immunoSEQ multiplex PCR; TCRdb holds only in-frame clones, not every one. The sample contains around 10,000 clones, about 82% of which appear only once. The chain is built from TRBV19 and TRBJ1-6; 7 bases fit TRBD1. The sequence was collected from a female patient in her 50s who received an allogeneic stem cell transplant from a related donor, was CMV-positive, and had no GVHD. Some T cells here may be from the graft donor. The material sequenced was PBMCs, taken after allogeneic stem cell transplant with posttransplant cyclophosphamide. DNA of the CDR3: TGTGCCAGTAGACCGACAGGGTCTTATAATTCACCCCTCCACTTT. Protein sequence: CASRPTGSYNSPLHF.